Below, 5 T cell receptor beta chains from the same sample are listed, as sequenced in a study of Ad26.COV2.S vaccination and SARS-CoV-2 variants. Assay used: immunoSEQ multiplex PCR; TCRdb lists only in-frame clones, some missing. The sample carries about 430,000 clones, more than 80% recorded once. Described treatment: around 19 received Ad26.COV2.S at low or high dose, single or two shots; 5 received placebo; per-sample allocation not given. The samples were gathered on day 63 after the first injection of vaccine or placebo. This specimen consisted of peripheral blood, obtained in a trial of Ad26.COV2.S vaccine versus placebo. These receptors all stem from a person between 18 and 59 years old who received the Ad26.COV2.S COVID-19 vaccine or a placebo.

This chain uses TRBV30 with TRBJ1-5, with 8 bases aligning to TRBD1. Trimming cost V 2 bases and J 9 bases; bases outside gene matches: 6. The germline CDR1 and CDR2 sequences are GTSNPN and SVGIG (reference sequence). The CDR3 sequence is 13 residues long. CDR3 sequence: CAWSTGGQSPQHF. The CDR3 DNA reads TGTGCCTGGAGTACAGGGGGTCAGTCGCCCCAGCATTTT.

The chain links TRBV10-2 to TRBJ1-5, with TRBD1 matching over 8 bases. CDR3 length equals 17 residues. Germline V gene lookup returns CDR1 WSHSY and CDR2 SAAADI. With V trimmed by 6 bases and J by 4 bases, 14 bases remained unmatched. CDR3 loop: CASSPSRGTGGNQPQHF. The CDR3 bases are TGCGCCAGCAGCCCCAGCAGGGGAACAGGGGGTAATCAGCCCCAGCATTTT.

The chain couples TRBV19 to TRBJ2-7, with TRBD2 matching over 12 bases. The ends lost 5 bases at V and 5 bases at J; junction bases unmatched: 10. The length of the CDR3 is 16 residues. Per germline, CDR1 LNHDA and CDR2 SQIVND (reference sequence). In DNA form, the CDR3 reads TGTGCCAGTAGTTCTCTAGCGGGAGGGAGGATAGACGAGCAGTACTTC. Translated, it gives CASSSLAGGRIDEQYF. Full variable domain (remainder filled in from reference TRBV19 and TRBJ2-7): DGGITQSPKYLFRKEGQNVTLSCEQNLNHDAMYWYRQDPGQGLRLIYYSQIVNDFQKGDIAEGYSVSREKKESFPLTVTSAQKNPTAFYLCASSSLAGGRIDEQYFGPGTRLTVT.

The V and J genes are TRBV4-1 and TRBJ1-1; 7 bases are shared with TRBD1. Germline-derived CDR1 and CDR2 are MGHRA and YSYEKL. The CDR3 runs to 15 residues. Losses at the gene ends were 2 bases for V and 7 bases for J; bases not matched to a gene: 10. CDR3 residues: CASSQYRGPFYEAFF. The DNA of the CDR3 is TGCGCCAGCAGCCAATACAGGGGCCCCTTTTATGAAGCTTTCTTT.

The genes are TRBV7-6 and TRBJ2-7; D is perhaps TRBD2 (6 bases). The germline V gene has CDR1 SGHVS and CDR2 FNYEAQ. The length of the CDR3 is 13 residues. V lost 1 base and J 4 bases, leaving 8 bases between the germline ends. CDR3 protein: CASSLGGTYEQYF. CDR3 coding DNA: TGTGCCAGCAGCTTAGGTGGGACTTACGAGCAGTACTTC.